This entry features one TCR beta chain sequence. Its antigen is currently unknown. The protocol was immunoSEQ multiplex PCR, while the TCRdb copy is restricted to in-frame clones and leaves out a portion. The data show approximately 120,000 clones, about 88% seen once. This specimen belongs to a study of T cell responses to AZD1222 COVID-19 vaccine. Study-wide background: Second-dose timings of about 4 or about 12 weeks were pooled. The study's findings and limits: Seropositive AZD1222 recipients at baseline numbered only five or six. Clonal diversity may have been underestimated, and the donors were mostly white British, with more females than males.

CDR1 and CDR2 (germline): MNHEY, SMNVEV (reference sequence). This CDR3 comprises 15 residues. Trimming removed 4 bases from V and 4 bases from J; junction bases left unmatched: 5. This sequence was found in an adult in good health. The source material was peripheral blood, sampled on day 0 of AZD1222 vaccination. This sequence joins TRBV27 and TRBJ2-1; TRBD2 matches at 9 bases. The CDR3 DNA sequence: TGTGCCAGCAGTTCTGCTAGCGGGGTTTACAATGAGCAGTTCTTC. This sequence encodes CASSSASGVYNEQFF.